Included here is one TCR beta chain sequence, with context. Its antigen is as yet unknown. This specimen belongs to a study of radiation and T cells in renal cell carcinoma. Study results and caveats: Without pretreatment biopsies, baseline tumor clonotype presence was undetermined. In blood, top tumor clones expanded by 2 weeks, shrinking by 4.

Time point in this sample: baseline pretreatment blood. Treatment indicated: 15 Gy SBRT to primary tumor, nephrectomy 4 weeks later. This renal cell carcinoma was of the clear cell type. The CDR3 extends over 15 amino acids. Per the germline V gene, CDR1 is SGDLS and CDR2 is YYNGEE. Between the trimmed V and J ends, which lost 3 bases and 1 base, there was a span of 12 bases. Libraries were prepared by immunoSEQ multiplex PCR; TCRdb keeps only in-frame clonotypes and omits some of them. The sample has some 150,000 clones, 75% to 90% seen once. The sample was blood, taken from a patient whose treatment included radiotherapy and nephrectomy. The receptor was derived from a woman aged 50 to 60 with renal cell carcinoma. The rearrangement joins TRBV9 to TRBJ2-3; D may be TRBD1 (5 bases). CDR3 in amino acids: CASSAGLRGTDTQYF. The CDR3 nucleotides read TGTGCCAGCAGCGCCGGGCTCAGGGGCACAGATACGCAGTATTTT.